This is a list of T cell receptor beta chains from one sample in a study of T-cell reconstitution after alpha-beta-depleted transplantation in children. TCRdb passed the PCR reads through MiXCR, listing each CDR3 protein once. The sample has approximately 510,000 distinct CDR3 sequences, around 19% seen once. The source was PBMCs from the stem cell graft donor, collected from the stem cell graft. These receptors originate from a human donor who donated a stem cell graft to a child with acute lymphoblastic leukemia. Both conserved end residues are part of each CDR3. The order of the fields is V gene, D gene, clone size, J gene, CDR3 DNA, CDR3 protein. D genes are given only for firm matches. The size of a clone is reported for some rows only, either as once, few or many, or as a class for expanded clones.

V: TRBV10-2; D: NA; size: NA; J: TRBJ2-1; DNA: TGCGCCAGCAGTGAGACTGGGGATGAGCAGTTCTTC; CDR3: CASSETGDEQFF
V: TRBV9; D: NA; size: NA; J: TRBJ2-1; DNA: TGTGCCAGCAGCGTCGGGGGAGGCACTGAGCAGTTCTTC; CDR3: CASSVGGGTEQFF
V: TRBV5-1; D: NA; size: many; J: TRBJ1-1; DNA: TGCGCCAGCAGCTTGAGGGTGAGCACTGAAGCTTTCTTT; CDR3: CASSLRVSTEAFF
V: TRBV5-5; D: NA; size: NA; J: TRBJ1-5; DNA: TGTGCCAGCAGCTTGGGTGACGTTTCGTATCAGCCCCAGCATTTT; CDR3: CASSLGDVSYQPQHF
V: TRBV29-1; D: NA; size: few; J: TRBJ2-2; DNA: TGCAGCGCTTTTCGGGACACCGGGGAGCTGTTTTTT; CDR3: CSAFRDTGELFF
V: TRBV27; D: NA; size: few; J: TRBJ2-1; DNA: TGTGCCAGCAGTTTGTCAGGGGCCGAGCAGTTCTTC; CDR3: CASSLSGAEQFF
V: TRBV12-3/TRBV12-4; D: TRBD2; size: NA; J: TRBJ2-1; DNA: TGTGCCAGCAGCCCGACTAGCGGGAGGGCCCGTGAGCAGTTCTTC; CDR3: CASSPTSGRAREQFF
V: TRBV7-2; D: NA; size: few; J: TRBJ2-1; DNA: TGTGCCAGCAGCCCCTATGCAGGTGAGCAGTTCTTC; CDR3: CASSPYAGEQFF
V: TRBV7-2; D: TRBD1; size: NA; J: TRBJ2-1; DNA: TGTGCCAGCATTATTCGCGGACAGGGGTGGTTCTTC; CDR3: CASIIRGQGWFF
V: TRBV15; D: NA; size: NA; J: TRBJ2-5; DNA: TGTGCCACCAGCAGAGATCTCAGGTACCAAGAGACCCAGTACTTC; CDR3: CATSRDLRYQETQYF
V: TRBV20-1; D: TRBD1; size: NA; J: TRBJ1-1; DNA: TGCAGTATGCCGGGACAGGGTCGAACTGAAGCTTTCTTT; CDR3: CSMPGQGRTEAFF
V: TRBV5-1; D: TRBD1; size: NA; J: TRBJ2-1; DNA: TGCGCCAGCAGCTGGGACAGGGTAGGCTACAATGAGCAGTTCTTC; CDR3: CASSWDRVGYNEQFF
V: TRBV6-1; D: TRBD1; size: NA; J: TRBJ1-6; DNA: TGTGCCAGCAGTCAGGGGGAATTTTCACCCCTCCACTTT; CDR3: CASSQGEFSPLHF